This TCR beta chain was sequenced for a study of T cell changes during pregnancy in multiple sclerosis. Repertoires were generated with immunoSEQ multiplex PCR, while TCRdb's copy carries only in-frame clones and drops some. The sample shows more than 70,000 clones, about nine tenths of them seen only once. CDR1 and CDR2 (germline): MNHEY, SVGAGI. This CDR3 region has 16 residues. With 4 bases removed from V and 0 bases from J, the gap between germline ends came to 15 bases. This material consisted of peripheral blood, taken after pregnancy. The J gene is TRBJ1-2, the V gene TRBV6-5, with D perhaps TRBD1 (5 bases). This clonotype originated in a female donor in good health, enrolled as a control in a pregnancy study. CDR3 coding DNA: TGTGCCAGCAGTTTAGGTACCTGGGGCTCTAACTATGGCTACACCTTC. The encoded protein is CASSLGTWGSNYGYTF.